This T cell receptor beta chain came from a study of blood T cell repertoires in COVID-19. Produced via immunoSEQ multiplex PCR; TCRdb's table is partial and in-frame only. Among roughly 150,000 clones listed, approximately 84% were seen once. CDR3 length: 16 residues. Trimming removed 5 bases from V and 5 bases from J, with 20 bases in between. CDR1 and CDR2 (germline): MDHEN, SYDVKM. This receptor was identified in a woman aged 80 or over with COVID-19, enrolled during active disease. The rearrangement uses TRBV28 and TRBJ2-3; perhaps TRBD2 as D (6 bases). What was sequenced was peripheral blood. Here the CDR3 DNA reads TGTGCCAGCAGTCGCCAATGGGCGGGAAGGGGAGATACGCAGTATTTT. It encodes CASSRQWAGRGDTQYF.